Only a few counts were recorded for the clone carrying this T cell receptor beta chain. Its antigen is not known. The trim removed 5 bases at V and 6 bases at J, leaving 10 bases unmatched. The length of the CDR3 is 15 residues. The germline V gene has CDR1 SEHNR and CDR2 FQNEAQ (reference sequence). The sample is drawn from a study of beta chain features in type 1 diabetes. Points from the study as a whole: Patients with Type 1 diabetes showed moderately but significantly shorter TCRB CDR3s in all four CD4+ subsets.

All of the isolated RNA was reverse transcribed, so expressed TCRB transcripts were sequenced. Profiled with immunoSEQ multiplex PCR; TCRdb holds only in-frame clones, not every one. Of fewer than 400,000 clones listed, around 9% are singletons. This clonotype was obtained from a man aged 25-40 years with type 1 diabetes. Sequencing was carried out using central memory CD4+ T cells from blood. This chain connects TRBV7-9 to TRBJ1-5, with 7 bases that match TRBD1. CDR3 in DNA: TGTGCCAGCAGCCCCGGAGGAGGGGGCGGTCAGCCCCAGCATTTT. The encoded protein is CASSPGGGGGQPQHF.